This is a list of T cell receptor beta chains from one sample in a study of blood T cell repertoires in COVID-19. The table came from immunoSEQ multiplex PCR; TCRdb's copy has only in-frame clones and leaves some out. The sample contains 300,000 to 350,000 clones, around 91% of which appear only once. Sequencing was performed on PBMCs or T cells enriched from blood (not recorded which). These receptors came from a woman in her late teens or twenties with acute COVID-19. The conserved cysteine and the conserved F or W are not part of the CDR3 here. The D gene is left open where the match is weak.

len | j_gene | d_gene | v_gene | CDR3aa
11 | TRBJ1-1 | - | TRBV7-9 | ASHSGAVTEAF
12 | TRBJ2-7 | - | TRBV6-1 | ASSDPSLAPEPY
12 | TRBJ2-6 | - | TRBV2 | ASSERAGANVLT
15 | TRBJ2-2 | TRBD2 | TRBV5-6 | ASSLLAAIANTGELF
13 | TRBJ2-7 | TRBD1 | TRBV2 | ASRAGTAVPYEQY
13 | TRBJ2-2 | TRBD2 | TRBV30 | AWQGLAISTGELF
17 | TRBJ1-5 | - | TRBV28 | ASRSTSFSLSGEYQPQH
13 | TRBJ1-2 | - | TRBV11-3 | ASSPQGVSNYGYT
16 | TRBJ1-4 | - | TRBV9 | ASSDGTATSLTNEKLF
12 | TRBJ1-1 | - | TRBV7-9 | ASSFELANTEAF
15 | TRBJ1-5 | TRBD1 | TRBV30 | AWSVTRTGGGNQPQH
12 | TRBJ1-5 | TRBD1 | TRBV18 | ASSPDRENQPQH
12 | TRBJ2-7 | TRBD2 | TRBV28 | ASSPGLAGDEQY
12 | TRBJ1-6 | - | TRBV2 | ASSQDSYNSPLH
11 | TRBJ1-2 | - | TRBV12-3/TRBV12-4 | ASRFRGDYGYT
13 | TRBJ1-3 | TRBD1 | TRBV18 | ASSPGQASGNTIY
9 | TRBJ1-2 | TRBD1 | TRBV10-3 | AINGQGSHT
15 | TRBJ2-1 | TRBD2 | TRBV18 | ASSAYPGLAGTDEQF
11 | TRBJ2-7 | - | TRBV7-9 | AITADSTYEQY
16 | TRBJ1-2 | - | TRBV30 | AWSPSWDTTPPSYGYT
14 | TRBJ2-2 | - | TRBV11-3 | ASSSSVGRGRGELF
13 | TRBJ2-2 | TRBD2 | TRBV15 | ATSRDTSGTGELF
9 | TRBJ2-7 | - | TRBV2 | ASGGSYEQY
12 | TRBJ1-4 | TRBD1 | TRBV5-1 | ASSHGQGDGKLF
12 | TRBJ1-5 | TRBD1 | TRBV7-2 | ASSAHRGREPQH
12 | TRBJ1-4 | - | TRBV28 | ASSQDSSSRKLF
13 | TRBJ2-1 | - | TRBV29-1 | SVDVGQGLYNEQF
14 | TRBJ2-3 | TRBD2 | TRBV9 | ASSVGTSGITDTQY
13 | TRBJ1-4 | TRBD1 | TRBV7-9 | ASSRQGSTNEKLF
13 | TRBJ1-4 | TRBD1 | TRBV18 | ASSPPGQGNEKLF
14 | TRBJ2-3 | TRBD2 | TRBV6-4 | ASSDSAGAGADTQY
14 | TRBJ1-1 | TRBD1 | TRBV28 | ASSGGTGGEDTEAF
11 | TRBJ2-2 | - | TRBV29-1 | SVSEGGTGELF
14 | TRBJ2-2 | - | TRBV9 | ASSVRGSGNTGELF
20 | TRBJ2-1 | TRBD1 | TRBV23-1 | ASSLHPGDPNRGRGPYNEQF
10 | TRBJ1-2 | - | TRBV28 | ASSSRNYGYT
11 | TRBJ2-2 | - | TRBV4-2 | ASSQDSGGELF
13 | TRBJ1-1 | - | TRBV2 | ASSEAGGLNTEAF
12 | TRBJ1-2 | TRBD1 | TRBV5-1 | ASSAGQDNYGYT
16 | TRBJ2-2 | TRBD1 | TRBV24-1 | ATSDPRPGTGAPGELF
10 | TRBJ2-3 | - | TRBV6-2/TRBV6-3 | ASSHRADTQY
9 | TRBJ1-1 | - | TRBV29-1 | SVYRDTEAF
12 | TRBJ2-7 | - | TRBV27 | ASSPTWASYEQY
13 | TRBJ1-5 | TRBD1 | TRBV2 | ASKGQGGGNQPQH
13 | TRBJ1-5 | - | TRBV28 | ASSREGAVGQPQH
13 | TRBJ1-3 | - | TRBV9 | ASSAAREFGNTIY
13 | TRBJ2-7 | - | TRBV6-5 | ASSYLTVGTYEQY
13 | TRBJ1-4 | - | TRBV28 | ASTPREGKLLKLF
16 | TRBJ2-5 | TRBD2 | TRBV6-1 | ASSEIFSRGLALETQY
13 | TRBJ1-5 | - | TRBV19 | ASRGQTYSNQPQH
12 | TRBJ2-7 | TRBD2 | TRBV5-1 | ASSLELAVHEQY
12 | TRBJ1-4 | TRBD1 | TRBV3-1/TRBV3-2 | ASSQGVVNEKLF
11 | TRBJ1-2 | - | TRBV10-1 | ASSDGGRFGYT
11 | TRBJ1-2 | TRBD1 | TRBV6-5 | ASSPSTGGGYT
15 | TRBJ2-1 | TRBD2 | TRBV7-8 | ASSSGLGLADYNEQF
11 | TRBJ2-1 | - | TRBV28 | ASSLEGTNEQF
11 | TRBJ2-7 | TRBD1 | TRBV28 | ASSGTGGYEQY
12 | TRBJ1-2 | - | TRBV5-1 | ASSRQAANYGYT
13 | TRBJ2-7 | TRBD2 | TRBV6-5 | ASSLAGGEEYEQY
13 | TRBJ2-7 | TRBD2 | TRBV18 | ASSPGDYPSYEQY